The 21 T cell receptor beta chains reported below all come from one sample, sequenced in a study of spatial heterogeneity in lung cancer. Each CDR3 protein is one row after TCRdb ran MiXCR on the 5' RACE reads. The profile shows some 120,000 distinct CDR3 sequences, 10% to 15% of them singletons. The time point: blood at routine non-recurrence follow-up after resection. No cells were sorted before sequencing. The whole RNA sequenced was extracted from tumor, nontumor lung or frozen PBMC. The specimen was PBMCs, collected at follow-up. These receptor sequences come from a male donor with early-stage non-small cell lung cancer.

The chain has TRBV7-2 and TRBJ2-1; no reliable D call. Germline CDR1 and CDR2: SGHTA and FQGNSA. Trimming shortened V by 0 bases and J by 8 bases, and 11 bases separated the two germline ends. The CDR3 covers 14 residues. For the CDR3, the DNA is TGTGCCAGCAGCTTAGCACTGCTCACGGATGAGCAGTTCTTC. It is translated as CASSLALLTDEQFF.

The rearrangement joins TRBV20-1 to TRBJ2-5; D is unclear. V shed 3 bases and J shed 5 bases, with 13 bases lying between them. Germline V gene sequence: CDR1 DFQATT, CDR2 SNEGSKA (reference sequence). The CDR3 consists of 13 residues. The CDR3 DNA follows: TGCAGTGCTAGCCTACCCGGCCGTGAGACCCAGTACTTC. It yields the protein CSASLPGRETQYF.

This clonotype appeared once. The genes are TRBV18 and TRBJ2-7, with TRBD2 matching over 7 bases. The junction had 4 bases not matched to a gene; V was cut back by 3 bases and J by 2 bases. The CDR3 extends over 14 amino acids. Germline CDR1 reads KGHSH; CDR2 reads LQKENI. CDR3 nucleotide sequence: TGTGCCAGCTCACCGGCAGGGACTACCTACGAGCAGTACTTC. Amino acids: CASSPAGTTYEQYF.

This clonotype was seen many times. The V gene is TRBV10-3, the J gene TRBJ2-7, with D hard to call. V lost 5 bases and J lost 2, with 7 bases in between. The germline gives CDR1 ENHRY, CDR2 SYGVKD. This CDR3 is built from 12 residues. CDR3 in DNA: TGTGCCATCAGTTCCTCGGCCTACGAGCAGTACTTC. Translated, it gives CAISSSAYEQYF.

The V and J genes are TRBV7-9 and TRBJ2-1, with a tentative D call TRBD1 (5 bases). V was shortened by 5 bases and J by 10 bases, with 18 bases between the two germline ends. Germline CDR1 is SEHNR and CDR2 is FQNEAQ (reference sequence). There are 14 residues in the CDR3. The CDR3 DNA reads TGTGCCAGCAGCCCCGCCAAACAGGCGAAAGAGCAGTTCTTC. Translated, it gives CASSPAKQAKEQFF. Complete variable domain (other parts from reference TRBV7-9 and TRBJ2-1): DTGVSQNPRHKITKRGQNVTFRCDPISEHNRLYWYRQTLGQGPEFLTYFQNEAQLEKSRLLSDRFSAERPKGSFSTLEIQRTEQGDSAMYLCASSPAKQAKEQFFGPGTRLTVL.

This clonotype showed up many times. The chain is built from TRBV7-2 and TRBJ2-3, with 7 bases lining up with TRBD2. Germline CDR1 is SGHTA and CDR2 is FQGNSA. Trimming cost V 7 bases and J 6 bases; bases outside gene matches: 10. The CDR3 spans 14 residues. CDR3 sequence (DNA): TGTGCCAGCACCTTCCCCGGGGGGTCGGATACGCAGTATTTT. Protein product: CASTFPGGSDTQYF.

The rearrangement uses TRBV5-4 and TRBJ2-5; D possibly corresponds to TRBD2 (5 bases). Germline CDR1 and CDR2: SGHNT and YYREEE (reference sequence). Trimming pared 4 bases from V and 2 bases from J, leaving 9 bases between. CDR3 length: 13 amino acids. The CDR3 bases are TGTGCCAGCAGCCTGAGCGGACAAGAGACCCAGTACTTC. This translates into CASSLSGQETQYF.

This clonotype is labeled medium-sized. The genes are TRBV4-1 and TRBJ1-2; 10 bases align to TRBD1. This CDR3 has 15 residues. V trimming: 0 bases; J trimming: 5 bases; junction bases outside the gene matches: 3. Germline V gene data show CDR1 as MGHRA and CDR2 as YSYEKL. The CDR3 region is CASSQDRQGAYGYTF. The CDR3 bases are TGCGCCAGCAGCCAAGACAGACAGGGGGCATATGGCTACACCTTC.

The rearrangement links TRBV20-1 to TRBJ1-2, with a tentative D call TRBD1 (6 bases). V lost 3 bases to trimming and J lost 3 bases, with 14 bases between them. Germline V lookup: CDR1 DFQATT, CDR2 SNEGSKA (reference sequence). The CDR3 length is 14 residues. CDR3 in amino acids: CSARGDWTDYGYTF. In DNA form, the CDR3 reads TGCAGTGCTAGGGGGGACTGGACAGACTATGGCTACACCTTC.

J is TRBJ1-1 and V is TRBV5-1; D is unresolved. Per the germline V gene, CDR1 is SGHRS and CDR2 is YFSETQ. The ends were cut back, 0 bases at V and 0 bases at J, with 9 bases in the middle. CDR3 length: 15 amino acids. CDR3 in amino acids: CASSLATILNTEAFF. The CDR3 DNA is TGCGCCAGCAGCTTGGCAACGATACTGAACACTGAAGCTTTCTTT.

This clonotype has more than one count but fewer than ten. The chain employs TRBV19 and TRBJ1-2; D not certain. The V gene lost 0 bases and the J gene lost 0 bases, with 17 bases spanning the gap. Germline-derived CDR1 and CDR2 are LNHDA and SQIVND (reference sequence). This CDR3 comprises 18 residues. For the CDR3, the DNA is TGTGCCAGTAGTATAGATCCTGGCAGAGGGAGGCCTAACTATGGCTACACCTTC. Translated: CASSIDPGRGRPNYGYTF.

A few counts support this clonotype. The V and J genes are TRBV21-1 and TRBJ1-1; the table's TRBD1 call for D was not verified on the DNA. TRBV21-1 is given as a pseudogene. The CDR3 runs to 17 residues. CDR3 residues: CASSQRRTAPAPSEAFF. CDR3 nucleotides: TGTGCCAGCAGCCAACGACGAACAGCTCCAGCCCCGTCGGAAGCTTTCTTT.

The rearrangement joins TRBV5-4 to TRBJ2-5, with 15 bases fitting TRBD2. CDR3 size: 18 residues. The J segment lost 3 bases and the V segment lost 4 bases, leaving 10 bases of the junction unmatched. Germline loops: CDR1 SGHNT, CDR2 YYREEE (reference sequence). The CDR3 DNA is TGTGCCAGCAGCCTGGGACTAGCGGGGGGACAACTTAAAGAGACCCAGTACTTC. Translated: CASSLGLAGGQLKETQYF.

Ten or more counts support this clonotype. The chain combines TRBV10-3 with TRBJ2-6; D gene uncertain. CDR3 size: 14 residues. The germline CDR1 and CDR2 sequences are ENHRY and SYGVKD. V gave up 3 bases and J gave up 0 bases, with 3 bases separating them. In DNA form, the CDR3 reads TGTGCCATCAGTGAAGGCTCTGGGGCCAACGTCCTGACTTTC. It specifies CAISEGSGANVLTF.

This clonotype has more than one count but fewer than ten. This rearrangement joins TRBV5-1 to TRBJ2-1, with D possibly being TRBD2 (6 bases). Trimming stripped 4 bases from V and 5 bases from J, with 13 bases between. The CDR3 sequence is 14 residues long. CDR1 is SGHRS, CDR2 YFSETQ, per germline. As DNA, the CDR3 is TGCGCCAGCAGCACCGGGACTTCGAACAATGAGCAGTTCTTC. Residues: CASSTGTSNNEQFF.

This clonotype was seen a few times. The J gene is TRBJ2-7, the V gene TRBV5-1, with D maybe TRBD2 (5 bases). Germline V gene lookup returns CDR1 SGHRS and CDR2 YFSETQ. Trimming took off 8 bases at V and 0 bases at J, with 15 bases between the two ends. This CDR3 has 14 amino acids. The CDR3 protein is CASPWVTSSYEQYF. The CDR3 nucleotides read TGCGCCAGTCCCTGGGTCACTAGCTCCTACGAGCAGTACTTC.

This clonotype turned up a few times. V and J are TRBV19 and TRBJ1-4; the D is unclear. The CDR3 contains 16 residues. The V end was cut by 4 bases, the J end by 8 bases, with 20 bases between. Germline CDR1 reads LNHDA; CDR2 reads SQIVND (reference sequence). In nucleotides, the CDR3 is TGTGCCAGTAGTACCACGGACCGCTCGGGCCGCGAAAAACTGTTTTTT. Protein sequence: CASSTTDRSGREKLFF.

J is TRBJ2-5 and V is TRBV27; 7 bases match TRBD2. The CDR3 sequence is 13 residues long. Germline CDR1 is MNHEY and CDR2 is SMNVEV (reference sequence). V lost 6 bases and J lost 5; bases outside the gene matches: 6. CDR3 bases: TGTGCCAGCAGGCCATGGGGAGGGGAGACCCAGTACTTC. It codes for CASRPWGGETQYF.

J is TRBJ1-1 and V is TRBV5-6, with D possibly being TRBD1 (6 bases). CDR3 size: 17 residues. Trimming stripped 1 base from V and 1 base from J, with 17 bases between. Germline V gene lookup returns CDR1 SGHDT and CDR2 YYEEEE. Here the CDR3 reads CASSLSHQGSENTEAFF. CDR3 nucleotide sequence: TGTGCCAGCAGCTTGTCACATCAGGGGTCCGAGAACACTGAAGCTTTCTTT. The variable domain in full, completed from reference TRBV5-6 and TRBJ1-1, reads DAGVTQSPTHLIKTRGQQVTLRCSPKSGHDTVSWYQQALGQGPQFIFQYYEEEERQRGNFPDRFSGHQFPNYSSELNVNALLLGDSALYLCASSLSHQGSENTEAFFGQGTRLTVV.

In this sample, this clonotype turned up many times. The chain is built from TRBV29-1 and TRBJ1-2, with D hard to call. The CDR3 is 12 amino acids. Trimming left V 1 base short and J 8 bases short, with 11 bases between. The germline V gene encodes CDR1 SQVTM and CDR2 ANQGSEA. In DNA form, the CDR3 reads TGCAGCGTTGAAGGGGCGGGGAGCGGCTACACCTTC. Its translation is CSVEGAGSGYTF.

The chain has TRBV7-9 and TRBJ2-5; TRBD2 agrees at 11 bases. This CDR3 is 18 amino acids long. V lost 3 bases to trimming and J lost 1 base; unmatched junction nucleotides: 10. The V gene's germline CDR1 is SEHNR and CDR2 FQNEAQ (reference sequence). CDR3 loop: CASSLPKRLAGIQETQYF. In nucleotides, the CDR3 is TGTGCCAGCAGCTTGCCCAAGCGACTAGCGGGGATCCAAGAGACCCAGTACTTC.